This T cell receptor (beta chain) stems from a study of cytomegalovirus exposure and HLA in healthy donors. J was trimmed by 5 bases and V by 5 bases; bases with no gene match: 10. CDR1 is SGHTA, CDR2 FQGNSA, per germline. The CDR3 has 15 amino acids. Study observations and caveats: HLA restriction was apparent for most CMV-associated TCR beta chains in a later analysis. In an earlier analysis, most TCR beta V segments were productive about 87% or about 30% of the time.

PCR was performed using 60 Vbeta and 13 Jbeta primers. Authors' data handling: In a later analysis, of some 80 million unique beta chains, 9 million to 11 million appeared in at least two donors. The assay was immunoSEQ multiplex PCR, and TCRdb's table has in-frame clones only and misses some. The V and J calls and clone size were taken over from that table, and D and trimming were inferred from the DNA. This sample yields about 110,000 clones, of which 70% to 75% are seen a single time; 2.5% to 3.5% belongs to the top ten. This clone was counted between two and nine times. The antigen remains unidentified.

The sequencing input was PBMCs. The rearrangement uses TRBV7-2 and TRBJ2-7; 9 nucleotides line up with TRBD1. The clonotype originates from a female donor in good health and CMV-seronegative. CDR3 bases: TGTGCCAGCAGCGCCGGGGGGACAGGGTCCCACGAGCAGTACTTC. It is translated as CASSAGGTGSHEQYF.